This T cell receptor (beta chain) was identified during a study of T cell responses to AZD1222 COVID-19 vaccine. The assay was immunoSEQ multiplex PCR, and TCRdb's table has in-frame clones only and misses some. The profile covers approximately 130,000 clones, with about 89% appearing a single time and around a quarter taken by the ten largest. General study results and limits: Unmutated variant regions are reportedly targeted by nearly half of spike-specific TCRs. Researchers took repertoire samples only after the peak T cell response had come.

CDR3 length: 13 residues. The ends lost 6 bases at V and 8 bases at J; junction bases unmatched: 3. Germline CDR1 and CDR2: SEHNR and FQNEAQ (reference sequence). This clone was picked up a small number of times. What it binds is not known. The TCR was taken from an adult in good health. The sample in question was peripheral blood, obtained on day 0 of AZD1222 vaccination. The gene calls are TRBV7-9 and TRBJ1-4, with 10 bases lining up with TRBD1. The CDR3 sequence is CASRGTGDEKLFF. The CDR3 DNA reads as TGTGCCAGCAGGGGGACAGGGGACGAAAAACTGTTTTTT.